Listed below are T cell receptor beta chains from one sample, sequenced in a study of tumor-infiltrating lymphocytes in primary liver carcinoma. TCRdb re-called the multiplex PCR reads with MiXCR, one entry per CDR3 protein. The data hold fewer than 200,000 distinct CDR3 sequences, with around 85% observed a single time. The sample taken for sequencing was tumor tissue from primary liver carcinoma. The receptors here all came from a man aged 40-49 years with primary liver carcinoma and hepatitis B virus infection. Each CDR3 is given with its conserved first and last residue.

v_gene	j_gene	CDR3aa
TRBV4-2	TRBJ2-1	CASSQVSGGYTGYEQFF
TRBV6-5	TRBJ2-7	CASTQRHGGEQYF
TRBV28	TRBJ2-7	CTSSLPGQGAGGEQYF
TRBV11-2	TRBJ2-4	CASSSDTSGTAKNIHYF
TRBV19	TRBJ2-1	CARANDRAGGNEQFF
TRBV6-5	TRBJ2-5	CATRWGRQETQYF
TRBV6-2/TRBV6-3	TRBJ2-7	CTSYSGREGDLSYEQYF
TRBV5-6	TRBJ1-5	CASILGRVNQPHHF
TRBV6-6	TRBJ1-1	CVRSTGGTTEAFF
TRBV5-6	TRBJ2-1	CTIIRGPNNEQFF
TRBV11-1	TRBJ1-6	CVSSRTLVPPFHF
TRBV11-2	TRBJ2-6	CASGMGGYRGISLSGANVLTF
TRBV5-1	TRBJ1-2	CASRPGGRAIDYTF
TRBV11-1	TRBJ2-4	CASGFPGTIGTKNIKYF
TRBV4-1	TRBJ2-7	CTSSPREELFYQQYF
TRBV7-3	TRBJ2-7	CASSLSGGLPYEQYF
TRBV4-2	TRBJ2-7	CASIQDRGGHEQYF
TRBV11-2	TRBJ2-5	CASSPSSIQGTGWETQNF
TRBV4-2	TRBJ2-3	CTSSQDSELAAYRFSTHTQCF
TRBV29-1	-	CSVALAGGFYNEQYF
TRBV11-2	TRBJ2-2	CASSLDHRGRDTRGLFF
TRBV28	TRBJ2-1	CVSILTRGYNEQFF
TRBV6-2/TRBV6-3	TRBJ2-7	CTSSQGPEHYF
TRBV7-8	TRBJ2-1	CASNLTGNVQFF
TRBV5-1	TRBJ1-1	CASSLQTGMNTEAFF
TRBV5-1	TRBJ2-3	CASSQGKKVERADTQYF
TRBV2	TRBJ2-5	CASRSGLNGRYQETQYF
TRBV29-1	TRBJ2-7	CTGGYSAYEQNF
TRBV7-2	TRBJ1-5	CASSFRSGKPQHF
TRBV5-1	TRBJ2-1	CASSYSGAYNEQFF
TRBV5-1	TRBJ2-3	CASSFGHNKDTEYF
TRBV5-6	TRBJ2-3	CASSSLTSPGNFLDTQYF
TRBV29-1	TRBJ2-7	CSVKPSGSFEQYF
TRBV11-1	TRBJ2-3	CASSLAHKDMQYF
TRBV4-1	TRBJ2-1	CASSHVSYSGHDQFF
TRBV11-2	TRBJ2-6	CASSMGGYRGISLSGANVLTF
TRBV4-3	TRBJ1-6	CASSSWDSGRDSPLHF
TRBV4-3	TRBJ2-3	CASSQGTSGTSDTQYF
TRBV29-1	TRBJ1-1	CSVSAGWGMGTKAFF
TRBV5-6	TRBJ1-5	CASSSGWDDQPQHF
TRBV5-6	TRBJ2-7	CVISFRSRAYEQYF
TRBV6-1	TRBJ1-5	CASSDLESQHF
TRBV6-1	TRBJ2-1	CASSGDSGFSNEQFF
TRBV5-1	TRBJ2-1	CASSSPFDNEQFF
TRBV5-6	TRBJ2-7	CASSDVAGVFEQYF
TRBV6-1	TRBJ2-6	CASRAFQGRGRTGANVLIF
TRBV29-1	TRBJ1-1	CSVLRTDSNTEAFF
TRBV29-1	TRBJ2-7	CSVEDPRGPWREQYF
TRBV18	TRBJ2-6	CASSPPDLPGSPAF
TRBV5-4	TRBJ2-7	CASSEEDWAPEQYF
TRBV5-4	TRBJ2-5	CASTQQGGTQYF
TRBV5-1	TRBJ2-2	CASSLDHRKNTGELFF
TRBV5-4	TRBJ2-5	CVSYPGQRDQETQYF
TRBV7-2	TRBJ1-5	CASSLTGRKGNQPQHF
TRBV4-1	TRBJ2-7	CASTQERTSGSLYEQYF
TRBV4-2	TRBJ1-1	CASSPRVSGLNNEASF